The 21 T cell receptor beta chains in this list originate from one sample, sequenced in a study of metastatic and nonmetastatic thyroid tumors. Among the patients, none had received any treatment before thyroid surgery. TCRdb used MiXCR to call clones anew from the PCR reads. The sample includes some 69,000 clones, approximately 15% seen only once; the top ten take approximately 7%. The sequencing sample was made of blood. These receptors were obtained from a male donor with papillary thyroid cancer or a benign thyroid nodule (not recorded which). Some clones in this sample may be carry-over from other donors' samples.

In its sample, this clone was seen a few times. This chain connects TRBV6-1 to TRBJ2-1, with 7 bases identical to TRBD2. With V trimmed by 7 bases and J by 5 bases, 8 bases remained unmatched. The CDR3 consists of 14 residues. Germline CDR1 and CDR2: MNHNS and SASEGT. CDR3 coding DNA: TGTGCCAGCATTGGGAGGGACGTCAACAATGAGCAGTTCTTC. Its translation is CASIGRDVNNEQFF.

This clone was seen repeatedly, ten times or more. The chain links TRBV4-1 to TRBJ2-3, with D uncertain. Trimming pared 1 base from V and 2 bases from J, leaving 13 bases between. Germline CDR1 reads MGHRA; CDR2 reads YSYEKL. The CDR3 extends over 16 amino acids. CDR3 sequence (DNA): TGCGCCAGCAGCCAAGTGAGACTTTCTGACACAGATACGCAGTATTTT. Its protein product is CASSQVRLSDTDTQYF.

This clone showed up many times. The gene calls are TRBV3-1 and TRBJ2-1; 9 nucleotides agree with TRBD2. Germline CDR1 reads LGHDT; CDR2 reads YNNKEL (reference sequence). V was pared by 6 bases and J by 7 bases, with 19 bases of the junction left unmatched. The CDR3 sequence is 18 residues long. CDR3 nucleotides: TGTGCCAGCAGTCCTACGAGGAGCGGGAGGAGGGGTAGTAATGAGCAGTTCTTC. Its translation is CASSPTRSGRRGSNEQFF.

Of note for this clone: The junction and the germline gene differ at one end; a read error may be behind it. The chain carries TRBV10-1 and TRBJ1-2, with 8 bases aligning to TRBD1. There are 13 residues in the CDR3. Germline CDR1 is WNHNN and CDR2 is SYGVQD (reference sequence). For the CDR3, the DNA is TGCGCCGGCAGTGACCGGACAGGGTATGGATACACCTTC. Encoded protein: CAGSDRTGYGYTF.

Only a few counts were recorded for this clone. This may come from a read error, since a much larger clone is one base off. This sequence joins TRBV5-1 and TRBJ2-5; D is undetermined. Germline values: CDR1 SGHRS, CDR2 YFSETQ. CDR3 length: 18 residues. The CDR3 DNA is TGCGCCAGCAGCAGACGCAGGAAGACATGGGATACGAAAGAGACCCGGTACTTC. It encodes CASSRRRKTWDTKETRYF. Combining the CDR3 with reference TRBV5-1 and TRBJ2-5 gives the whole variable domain KAGVTQTPRYLIKTRGQQVTLSCSPISGHRSVSWYQQTPGQGLQFLFEYFSETQRNKGNFPGRFSGRQFSNSRSEMNVSTLELGDSALYLCASSRRRKTWDTKETRYFGPGTRLLVL.

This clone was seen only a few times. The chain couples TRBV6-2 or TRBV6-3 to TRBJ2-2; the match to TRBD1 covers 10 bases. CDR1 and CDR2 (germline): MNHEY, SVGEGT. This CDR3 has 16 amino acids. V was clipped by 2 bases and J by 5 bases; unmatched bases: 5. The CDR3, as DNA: TGTGCCAGCAGTTACCCTCGGACAGGGGGAACCGGGGAGCTGTTTTTT. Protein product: CASSYPRTGGTGELFF.

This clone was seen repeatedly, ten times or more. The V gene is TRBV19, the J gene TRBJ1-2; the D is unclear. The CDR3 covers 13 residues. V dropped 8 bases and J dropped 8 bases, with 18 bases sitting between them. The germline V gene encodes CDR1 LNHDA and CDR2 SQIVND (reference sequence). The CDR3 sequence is CASSWPGGGGYTF. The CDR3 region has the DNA TGTGCCAGTTCCTGGCCAGGAGGCGGCGGCTACACCTTC.

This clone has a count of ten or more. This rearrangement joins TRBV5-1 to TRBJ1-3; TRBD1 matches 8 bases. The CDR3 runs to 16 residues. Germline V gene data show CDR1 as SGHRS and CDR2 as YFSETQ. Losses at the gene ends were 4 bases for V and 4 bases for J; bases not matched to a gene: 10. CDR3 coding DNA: TGCGCCAGCAGCCCCACCAGGGGGCCCGCCGGAAACACCATATATTTT. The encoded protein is CASSPTRGPAGNTIYF.

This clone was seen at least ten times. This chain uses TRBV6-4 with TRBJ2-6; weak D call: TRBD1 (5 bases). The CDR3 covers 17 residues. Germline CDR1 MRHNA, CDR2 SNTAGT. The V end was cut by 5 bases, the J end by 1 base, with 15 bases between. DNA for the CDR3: TGTGCCAGCAGTTCCGGACATGCAGTATCTGGGGCCAACGTCCTGACTTTC. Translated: CASSSGHAVSGANVLTF.

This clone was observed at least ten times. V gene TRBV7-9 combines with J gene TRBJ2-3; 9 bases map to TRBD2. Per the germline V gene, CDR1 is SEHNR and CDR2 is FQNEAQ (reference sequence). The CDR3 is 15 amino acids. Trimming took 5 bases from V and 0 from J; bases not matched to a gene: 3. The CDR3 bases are TGTGCCAGCAGCGTTAGCGGGAGTAGCACAGATACGCAGTATTTT. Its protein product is CASSVSGSSTDTQYF.

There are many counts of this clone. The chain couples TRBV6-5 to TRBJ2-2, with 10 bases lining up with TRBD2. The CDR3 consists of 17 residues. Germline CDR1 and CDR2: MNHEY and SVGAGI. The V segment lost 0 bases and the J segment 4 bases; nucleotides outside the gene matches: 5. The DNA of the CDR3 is TGTGCCAGCAGTTACTCAGGACTAGCGGACTTCACCGGGGAGCTGTTTTTT. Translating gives CASSYSGLADFTGELFF.

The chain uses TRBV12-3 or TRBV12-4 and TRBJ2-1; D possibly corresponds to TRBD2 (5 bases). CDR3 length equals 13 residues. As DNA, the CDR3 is TGTGCTGCGTCGGGGATCTCCTACAATGAGCAGTTCTTC. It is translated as CAASGISYNEQFF.

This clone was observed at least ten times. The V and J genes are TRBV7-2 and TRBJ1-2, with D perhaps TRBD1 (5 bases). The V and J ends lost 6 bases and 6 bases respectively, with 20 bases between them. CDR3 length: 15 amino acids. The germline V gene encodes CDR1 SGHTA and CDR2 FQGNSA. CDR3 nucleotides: TGTGCCAGCAGTTCAGGTTGGAGCAGGGTTCATGGCTACACCTTC. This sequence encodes CASSSGWSRVHGYTF.

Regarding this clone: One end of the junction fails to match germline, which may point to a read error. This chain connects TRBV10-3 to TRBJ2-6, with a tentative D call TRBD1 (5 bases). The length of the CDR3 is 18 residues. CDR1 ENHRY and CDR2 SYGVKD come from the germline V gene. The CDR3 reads CAISESSGVLSGANFLTF. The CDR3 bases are TGTGCCATCAGTGAGTCGTCGGGCGTCCTCTCTGGGGCCAACTTCCTGACTTTC.

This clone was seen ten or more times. The CDR3 spells CASSAWTTRSDEQYV. CDR3 bases: TGTGCCAGCAGCGCCTGGACGACGCGATCCGACGAGCAGTACGTC. The chain links TRBV9 to TRBJ2-7; D gene uncertain. CDR3 length equals 15 residues. CDR1 and CDR2 from the germline V gene are SGDLS and YYNGEE. Trimming pared 3 bases from V and 5 bases from J, leaving 18 bases between.

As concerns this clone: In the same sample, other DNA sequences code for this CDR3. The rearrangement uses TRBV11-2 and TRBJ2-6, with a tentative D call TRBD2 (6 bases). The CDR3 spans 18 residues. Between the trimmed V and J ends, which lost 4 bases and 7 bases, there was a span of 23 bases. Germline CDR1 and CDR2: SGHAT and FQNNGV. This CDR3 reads CASSSRTNANGGANVLTF. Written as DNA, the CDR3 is TGTGCCAGCAGCTCCAGGACTAACGCCAATGGTGGTGCCAACGTCCTGACTTTC. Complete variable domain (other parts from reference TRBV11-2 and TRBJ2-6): EAGVAQSPRYKIIEKRQSVAFWCNPISGHATLYWYQQILGQGPKLLIQFQNNGVVDDSQLPKDRFSAERLKGVDSTLKIQPAKLEDSAVYLCASSSRTNANGGANVLTFGAGSRLTVL.

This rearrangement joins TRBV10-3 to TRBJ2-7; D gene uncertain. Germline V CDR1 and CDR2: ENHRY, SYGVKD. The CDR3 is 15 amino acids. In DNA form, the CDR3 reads TGTGCTACCCGGCTGATCTTAACTAAGACCTACGAGCAGTACGTC. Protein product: CATRLILTKTYEQYV.

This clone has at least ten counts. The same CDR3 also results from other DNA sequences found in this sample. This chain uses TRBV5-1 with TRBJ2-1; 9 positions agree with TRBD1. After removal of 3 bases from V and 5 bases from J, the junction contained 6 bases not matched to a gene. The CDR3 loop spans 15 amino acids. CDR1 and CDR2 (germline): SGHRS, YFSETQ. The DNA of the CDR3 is TGCGCCAGCAGCTCGGGACAGGGTCTTAACAATGAGCAGTTCTTC. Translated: CASSSGQGLNNEQFF.

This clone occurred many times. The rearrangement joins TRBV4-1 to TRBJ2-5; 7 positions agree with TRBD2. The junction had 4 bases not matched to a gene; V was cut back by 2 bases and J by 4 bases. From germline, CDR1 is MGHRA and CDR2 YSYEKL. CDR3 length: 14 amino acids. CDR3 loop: CASSQREGPETQYF. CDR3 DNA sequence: TGCGCCAGCAGCCAAAGGGAGGGGCCAGAGACCCAGTACTTC.

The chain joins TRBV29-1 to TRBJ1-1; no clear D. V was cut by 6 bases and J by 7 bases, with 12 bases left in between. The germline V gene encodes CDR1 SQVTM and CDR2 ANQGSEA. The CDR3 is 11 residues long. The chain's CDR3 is CSVDLVLEAFF. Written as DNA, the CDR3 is TGCAGCGTAGACCTGGTACTTGAAGCTTTCTTT. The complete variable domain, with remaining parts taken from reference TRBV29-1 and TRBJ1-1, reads SAVISQKPSRDICQRGTSLTIQCQVDSQVTMMFWYRQQPGQSLTLIATANQGSEATYESGFVIDKFPISRPNLTFSTLTVSNMSPEDSSIYLCSVDLVLEAFFGQGTRLTVV.

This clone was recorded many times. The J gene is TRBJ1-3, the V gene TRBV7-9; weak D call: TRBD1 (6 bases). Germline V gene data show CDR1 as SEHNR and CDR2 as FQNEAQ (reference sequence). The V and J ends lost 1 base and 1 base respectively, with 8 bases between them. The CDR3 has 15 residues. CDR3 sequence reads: CASSLVDRSGNTIYF. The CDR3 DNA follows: TGTGCCAGCAGCTTAGTTGACAGGTCTGGAAACACCATATATTTT.